This T cell receptor (beta chain) was obtained from a study of T cell repertoires in cytomegalovirus infection. Study-wide background: Signatures in public TCR beta sequences pointed to both CMV infection and matching HLA type.

TCRdb ran MiXCR on the reads and lists one entry per CDR3 protein. The table shows fewer than 200,000 distinct CDR3 sequences, with approximately 9.6% occurring only once. General study findings and limits: CMV carriers with the relevant HLA were identified by cumulative public TCR beta family frequency. HLA-C-restricted TCR beta clonotypes specific for CMV led the ex vivo response.

This clonotype has just a few counts. Its antigen is not known. Sample: PBMCs. The TCR sequence derives from a human donor in good health (CMV status not recorded). Some clones in this sample may be carry-over from other donors' samples.

The CDR3 sequence is CSAPPGGATNEKLFF. The CDR3 DNA reads as TGCAGTGCTCCCCCGGGGGGGGCAACTAATGAAAAACTGTTTTTT. The chain joins TRBV20-1 to TRBJ1-4; weak D call: TRBD1 (5 bases). Trimming shortened V by 5 bases and J by 0 bases, and 13 bases separated the two germline ends. Germline CDR1 and CDR2: DFQATT and SNEGSKA (reference sequence). The CDR3 loop spans 15 amino acids.